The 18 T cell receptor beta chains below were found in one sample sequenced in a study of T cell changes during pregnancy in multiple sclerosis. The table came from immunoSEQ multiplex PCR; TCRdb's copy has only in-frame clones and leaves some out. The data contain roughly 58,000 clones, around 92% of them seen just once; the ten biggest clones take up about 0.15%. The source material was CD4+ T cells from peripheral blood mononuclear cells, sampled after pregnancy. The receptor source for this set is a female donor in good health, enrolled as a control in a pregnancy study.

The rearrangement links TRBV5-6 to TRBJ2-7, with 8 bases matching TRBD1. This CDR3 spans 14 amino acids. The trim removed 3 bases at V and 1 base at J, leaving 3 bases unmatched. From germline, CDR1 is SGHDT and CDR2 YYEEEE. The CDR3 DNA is TGTGCCAGCAGCTCACAGGGGGGATCCTACGAGCAGTACTTC. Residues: CASSSQGGSYEQYF. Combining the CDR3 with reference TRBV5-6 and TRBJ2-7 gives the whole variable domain DAGVTQSPTHLIKTRGQQVTLRCSPKSGHDTVSWYQQALGQGPQFIFQYYEEEERQRGNFPDRFSGHQFPNYSSELNVNALLLGDSALYLCASSSQGGSYEQYFGPGTRLTVT.

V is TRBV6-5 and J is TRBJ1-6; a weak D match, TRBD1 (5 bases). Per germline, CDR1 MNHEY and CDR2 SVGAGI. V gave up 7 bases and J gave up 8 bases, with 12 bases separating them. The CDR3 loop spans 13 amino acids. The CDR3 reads CASKGRLDSPLHF. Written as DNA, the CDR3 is TGTGCCAGCAAGGGGAGGCTTGATTCACCCCTCCACTTT.

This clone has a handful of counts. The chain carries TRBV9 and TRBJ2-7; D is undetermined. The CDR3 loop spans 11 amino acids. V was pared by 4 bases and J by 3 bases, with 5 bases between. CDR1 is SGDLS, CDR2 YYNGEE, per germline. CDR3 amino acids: CASSPRYEQYF. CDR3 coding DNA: TGTGCCAGCAGCCCCCGCTACGAGCAGTACTTC.

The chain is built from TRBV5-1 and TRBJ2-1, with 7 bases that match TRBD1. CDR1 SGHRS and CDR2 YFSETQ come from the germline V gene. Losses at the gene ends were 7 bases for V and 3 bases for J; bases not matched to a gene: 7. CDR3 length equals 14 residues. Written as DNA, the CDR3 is TGCGCCAGCGGCAGGGGGTCGAACTACAATGAGCAGTTCTTC. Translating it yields CASGRGSNYNEQFF. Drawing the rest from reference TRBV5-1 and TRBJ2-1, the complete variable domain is KAGVTQTPRYLIKTRGQQVTLSCSPISGHRSVSWYQQTPGQGLQFLFEYFSETQRNKGNFPGRFSGRQFSNSRSEMNVSTLELGDSALYLCASGRGSNYNEQFFGPGTRLTVL.

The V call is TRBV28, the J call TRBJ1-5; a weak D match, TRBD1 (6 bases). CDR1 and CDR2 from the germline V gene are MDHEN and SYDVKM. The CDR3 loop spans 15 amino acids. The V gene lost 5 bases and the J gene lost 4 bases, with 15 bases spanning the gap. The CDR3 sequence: CASSAGDRSNQPQHF. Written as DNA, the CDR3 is TGTGCCAGCAGTGCAGGGGATAGGAGTAATCAGCCCCAGCATTTT.

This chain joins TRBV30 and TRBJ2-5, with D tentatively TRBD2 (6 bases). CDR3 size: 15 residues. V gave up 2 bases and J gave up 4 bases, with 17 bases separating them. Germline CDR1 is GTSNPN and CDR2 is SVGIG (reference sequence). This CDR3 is CAWSRGPPGGETQYF. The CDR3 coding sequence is TGTGCCTGGAGTCGGGGACCCCCCGGGGGAGAGACCCAGTACTTC.

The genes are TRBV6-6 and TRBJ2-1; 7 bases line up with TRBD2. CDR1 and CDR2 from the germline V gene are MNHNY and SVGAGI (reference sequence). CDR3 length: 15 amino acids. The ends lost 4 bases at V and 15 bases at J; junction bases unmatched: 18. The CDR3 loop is CASSSPSSGAGPSFF. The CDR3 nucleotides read TGTGCCAGCAGTTCCCCTAGCAGCGGGGCCGGGCCGTCGTTCTTC.

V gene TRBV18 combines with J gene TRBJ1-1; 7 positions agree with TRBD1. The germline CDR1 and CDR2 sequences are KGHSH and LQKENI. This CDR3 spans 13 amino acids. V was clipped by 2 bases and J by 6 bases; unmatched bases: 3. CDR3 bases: TGTGCCAGCTCACCAGACAGGGAGTCTGAAGCTTTCTTT. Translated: CASSPDRESEAFF. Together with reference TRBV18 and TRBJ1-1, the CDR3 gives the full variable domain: NAGVMQNPRHLVRRRGQEARLRCSPMKGHSHVYWYRQLPEEGLKFMVYLQKENIIDESGMPKERFSAEFPKEGPSILRIQQVVRGDSAAYFCASSPDRESEAFFGQGTRLTVV.

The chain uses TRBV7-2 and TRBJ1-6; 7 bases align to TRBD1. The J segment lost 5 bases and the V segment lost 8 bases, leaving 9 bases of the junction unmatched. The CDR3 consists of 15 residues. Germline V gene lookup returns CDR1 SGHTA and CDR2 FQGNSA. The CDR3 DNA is TGTGCCAGCGCGTTCGTTACAGGGGATAATTCACCCCTCCACTTT. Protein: CASAFVTGDNSPLHF. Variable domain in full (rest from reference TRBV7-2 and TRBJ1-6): GAGVSQSPSNKVTEKGKDVELRCDPISGHTALYWYRQSLGQGLEFLIYFQGNSAPDKSGLPSDRFSAERTGGSVSTLTIQRTQQEDSAVYLCASAFVTGDNSPLHFGNGTRLTVT.

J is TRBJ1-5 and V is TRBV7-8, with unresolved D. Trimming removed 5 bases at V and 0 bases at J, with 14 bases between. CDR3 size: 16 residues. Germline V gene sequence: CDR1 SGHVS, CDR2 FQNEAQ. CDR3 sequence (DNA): TGTGCCAGCAGCCTAGGGCCCCTCAATAGCAATCAGCCCCAGCATTTT. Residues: CASSLGPLNSNQPQHF.

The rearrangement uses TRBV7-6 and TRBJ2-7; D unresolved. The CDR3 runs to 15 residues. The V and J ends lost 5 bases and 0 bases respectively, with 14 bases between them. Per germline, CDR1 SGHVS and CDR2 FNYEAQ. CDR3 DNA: TGTGCCAGCAGCGGAGAGTTTTCGAGCTCCTACGAGCAGTACTTC. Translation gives CASSGEFSSSYEQYF.

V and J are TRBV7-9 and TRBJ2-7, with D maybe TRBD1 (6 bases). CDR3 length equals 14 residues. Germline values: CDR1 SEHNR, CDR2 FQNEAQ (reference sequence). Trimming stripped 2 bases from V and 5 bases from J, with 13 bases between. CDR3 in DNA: TGTGCCAGCAGCTTAAAGACAGGCCCAGACGAGCAGTACTTC. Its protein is CASSLKTGPDEQYF. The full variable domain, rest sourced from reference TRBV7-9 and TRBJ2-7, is DTGVSQNPRHKITKRGQNVTFRCDPISEHNRLYWYRQTLGQGPEFLTYFQNEAQLEKSRLLSDRFSAERPKGSFSTLEIQRTEQGDSAMYLCASSLKTGPDEQYFGPGTRLTVT.

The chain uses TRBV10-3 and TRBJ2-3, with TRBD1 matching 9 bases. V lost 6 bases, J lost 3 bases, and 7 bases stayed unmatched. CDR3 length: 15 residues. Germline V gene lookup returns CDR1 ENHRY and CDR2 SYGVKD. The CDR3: CAISPGTGRTDTQYF. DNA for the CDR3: TGTGCCATCAGCCCCGGGACAGGGCGTACAGATACGCAGTATTTT.

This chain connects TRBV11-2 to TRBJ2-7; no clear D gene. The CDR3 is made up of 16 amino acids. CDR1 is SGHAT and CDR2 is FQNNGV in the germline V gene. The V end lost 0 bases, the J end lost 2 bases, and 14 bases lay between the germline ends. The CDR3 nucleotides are TGTGCCAGCAGCTTAGATCGTCCTCCCCTAACCTACGAGCAGTACTTC. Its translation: CASSLDRPPLTYEQYF.

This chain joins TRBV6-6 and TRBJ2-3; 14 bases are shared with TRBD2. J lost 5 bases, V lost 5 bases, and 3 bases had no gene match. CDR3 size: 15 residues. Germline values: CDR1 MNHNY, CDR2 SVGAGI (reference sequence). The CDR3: CASSTGLAGGDTQYF. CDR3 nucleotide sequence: TGTGCCAGCAGTACCGGACTAGCGGGGGGAGATACGCAGTATTTT.

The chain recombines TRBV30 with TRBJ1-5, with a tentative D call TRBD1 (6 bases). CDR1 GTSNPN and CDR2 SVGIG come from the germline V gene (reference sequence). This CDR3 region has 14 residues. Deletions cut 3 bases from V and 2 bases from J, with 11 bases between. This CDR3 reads CAWREGVGNQPQHF. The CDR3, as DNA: TGTGCCTGGAGAGAGGGGGTAGGCAATCAGCCCCAGCATTTT.

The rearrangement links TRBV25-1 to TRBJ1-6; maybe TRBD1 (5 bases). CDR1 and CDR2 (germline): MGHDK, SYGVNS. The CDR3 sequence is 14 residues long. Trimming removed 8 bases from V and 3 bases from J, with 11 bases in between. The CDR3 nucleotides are TGTGCCAGCCAGGGACTTGACTATAATTCACCCCTCCACTTT. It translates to CASQGLDYNSPLHF.

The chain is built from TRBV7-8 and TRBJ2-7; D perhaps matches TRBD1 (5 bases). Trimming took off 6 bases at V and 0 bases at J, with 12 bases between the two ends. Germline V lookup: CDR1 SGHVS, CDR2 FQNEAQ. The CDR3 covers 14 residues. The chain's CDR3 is CASRLDTISYEQYF. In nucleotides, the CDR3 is TGTGCCAGCAGGTTGGACACGATCTCCTACGAGCAGTACTTC.